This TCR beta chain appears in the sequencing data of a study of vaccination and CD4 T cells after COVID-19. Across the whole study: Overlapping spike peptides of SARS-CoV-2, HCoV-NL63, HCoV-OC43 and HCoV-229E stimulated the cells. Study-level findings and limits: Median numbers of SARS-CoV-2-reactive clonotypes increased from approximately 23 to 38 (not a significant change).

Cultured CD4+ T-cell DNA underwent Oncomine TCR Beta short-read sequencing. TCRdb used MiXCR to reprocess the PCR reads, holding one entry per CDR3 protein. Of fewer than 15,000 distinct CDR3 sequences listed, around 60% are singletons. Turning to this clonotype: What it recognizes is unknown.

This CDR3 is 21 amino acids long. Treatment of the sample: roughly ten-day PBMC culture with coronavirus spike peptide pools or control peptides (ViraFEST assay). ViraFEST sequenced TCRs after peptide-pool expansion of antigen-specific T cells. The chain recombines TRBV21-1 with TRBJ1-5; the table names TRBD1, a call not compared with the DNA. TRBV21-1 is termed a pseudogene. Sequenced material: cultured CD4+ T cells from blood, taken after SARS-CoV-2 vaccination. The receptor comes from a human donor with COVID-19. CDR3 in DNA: TGTGCCAGCAGCAAAGCTCGGAGGGGACACTTTAAAGGGGCCAGCAATCAGCCCCAGCATTTT. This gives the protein CASSKARRGHFKGASNQPQHF.